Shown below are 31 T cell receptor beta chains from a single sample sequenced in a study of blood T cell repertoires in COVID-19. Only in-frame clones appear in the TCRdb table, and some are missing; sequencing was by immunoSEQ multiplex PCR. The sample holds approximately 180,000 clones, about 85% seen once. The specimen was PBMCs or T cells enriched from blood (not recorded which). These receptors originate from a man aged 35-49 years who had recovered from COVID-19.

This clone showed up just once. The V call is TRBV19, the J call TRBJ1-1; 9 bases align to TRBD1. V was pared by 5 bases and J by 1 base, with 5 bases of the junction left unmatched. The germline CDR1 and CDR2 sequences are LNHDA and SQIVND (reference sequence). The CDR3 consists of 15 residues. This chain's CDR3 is CASSPLTGGNTEAFF. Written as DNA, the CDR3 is TGTGCCAGTAGTCCCCTGACAGGGGGGAACACTGAAGCTTTCTTT.

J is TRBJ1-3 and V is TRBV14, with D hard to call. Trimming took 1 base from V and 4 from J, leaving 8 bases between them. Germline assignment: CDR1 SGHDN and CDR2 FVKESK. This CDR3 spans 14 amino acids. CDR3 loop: CASSQVGTGNTIYF. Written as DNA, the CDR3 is TGTGCCAGCAGCCAAGTGGGCACGGGAAACACCATATATTTT.

CDR3 in DNA: TGCGCCAGCAGCCAAGCGACAGGGGGGAGGCCCTATGGCTACACCTTC. Residues: CASSQATGGRPYGYTF. The V gene is TRBV4-1, the J gene TRBJ1-2; 9 nucleotides match TRBD1. Trimming removed 1 base from V and 4 bases from J; junction bases left unmatched: 7. The CDR3 covers 16 residues. The germline V gene has CDR1 MGHRA and CDR2 YSYEKL.

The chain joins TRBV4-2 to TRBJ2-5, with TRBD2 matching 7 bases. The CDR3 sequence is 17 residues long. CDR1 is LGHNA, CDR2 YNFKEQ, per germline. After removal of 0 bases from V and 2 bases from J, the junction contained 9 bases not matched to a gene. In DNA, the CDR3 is TGTGCCAGCAGCCAAGATGGCCAAGCGGGGCAACAAGAGACCCAGTACTTC. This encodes CASSQDGQAGQQETQYF.

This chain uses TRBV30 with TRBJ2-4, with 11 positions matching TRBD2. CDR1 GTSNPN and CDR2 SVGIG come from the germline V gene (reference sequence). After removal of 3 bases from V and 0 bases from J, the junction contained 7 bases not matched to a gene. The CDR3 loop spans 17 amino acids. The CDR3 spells CAWRTGTSGLAKNIQYF. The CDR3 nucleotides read TGTGCCTGGAGGACCGGGACTAGCGGTCTAGCCAAAAACATTCAGTACTTC.

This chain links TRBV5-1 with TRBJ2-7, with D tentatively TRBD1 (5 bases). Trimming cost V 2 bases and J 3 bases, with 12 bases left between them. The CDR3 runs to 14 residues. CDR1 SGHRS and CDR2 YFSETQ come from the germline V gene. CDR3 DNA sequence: TGCGCCAGCAGCTTCGGCCAGGGAATCTACGAGCAGTACTTC. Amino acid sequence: CASSFGQGIYEQYF.

In DNA form, the CDR3 reads TGTGCCAGTAGGTCAGAGGACGGACAGACTGCTGAAGCTTTCTTT. Its protein is CASRSEDGQTAEAFF. The gene calls are TRBV19 and TRBJ1-1, with a weak D call TRBD1 (6 bases). The CDR3 is 15 amino acids. V lost 6 bases and J 6 bases, leaving 20 bases between the germline ends. CDR1 and CDR2 (germline): LNHDA, SQIVND (reference sequence).

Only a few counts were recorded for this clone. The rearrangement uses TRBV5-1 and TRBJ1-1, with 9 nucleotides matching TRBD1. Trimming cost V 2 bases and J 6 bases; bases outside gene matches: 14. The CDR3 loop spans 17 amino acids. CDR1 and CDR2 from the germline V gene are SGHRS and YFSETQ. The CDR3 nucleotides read TGCGCCAGCAGCTTACGACAGGGGGGGATCCCTGGGGCTGAAGCTTTCTTT. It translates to CASSLRQGGIPGAEAFF.

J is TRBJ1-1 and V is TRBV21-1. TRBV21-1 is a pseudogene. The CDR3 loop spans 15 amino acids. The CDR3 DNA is TGTGCCCCTCCGGGGACTGGGCGGCCTAACACTGAAGCTTTCTTT. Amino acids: CAPPGTGRPNTEAFF.

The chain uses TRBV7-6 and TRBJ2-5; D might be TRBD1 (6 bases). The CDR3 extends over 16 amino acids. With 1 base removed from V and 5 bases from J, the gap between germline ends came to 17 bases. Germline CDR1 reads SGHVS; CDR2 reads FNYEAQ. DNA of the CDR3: TGTGCCAGCAGCTTAGTACAACAGGGTGGGGAGGAGACCCAGTACTTC. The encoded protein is CASSLVQQGGEETQYF.

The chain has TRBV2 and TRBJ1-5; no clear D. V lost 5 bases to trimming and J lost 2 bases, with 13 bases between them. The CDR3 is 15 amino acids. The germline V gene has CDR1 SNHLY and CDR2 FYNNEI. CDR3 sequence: CASSYSFNGNQPQHF. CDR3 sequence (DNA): TGTGCCAGCAGTTACAGCTTTAACGGCAATCAGCCCCAGCATTTT.

The CDR3 reads CATSRASGRGTDTQYF. DNA of the CDR3: TGTGCCACCAGCAGAGCATCCGGGAGGGGCACAGATACGCAGTATTTT. The chain has TRBV15 and TRBJ2-3; 8 bases align to TRBD2. The CDR3 is 16 residues long. The V segment lost 1 base and the J segment 1 base; nucleotides outside the gene matches: 4. In germline, CDR1 is LNHNV, CDR2 YYDKDF (reference sequence).

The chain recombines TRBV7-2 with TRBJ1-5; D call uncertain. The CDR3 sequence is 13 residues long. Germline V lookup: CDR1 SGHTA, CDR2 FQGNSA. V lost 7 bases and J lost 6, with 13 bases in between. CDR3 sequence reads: CASTPKGGQPQHF. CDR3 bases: TGTGCCAGCACCCCTAAAGGAGGTCAGCCCCAGCATTTT.

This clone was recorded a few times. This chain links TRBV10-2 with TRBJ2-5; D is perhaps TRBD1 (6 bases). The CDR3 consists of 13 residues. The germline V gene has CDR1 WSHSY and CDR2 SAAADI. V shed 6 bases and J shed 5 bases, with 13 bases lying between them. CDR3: CASSTGLDETQYF. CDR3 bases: TGCGCCAGCAGCACAGGGTTGGACGAGACCCAGTACTTC.

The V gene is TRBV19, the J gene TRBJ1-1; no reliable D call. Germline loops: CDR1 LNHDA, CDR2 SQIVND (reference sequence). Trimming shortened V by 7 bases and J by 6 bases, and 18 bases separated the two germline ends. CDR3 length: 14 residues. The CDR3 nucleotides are TGTGCCAGTAACACTCCGGAGTCGGGAGCTGAAGCTTTCTTT. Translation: CASNTPESGAEAFF. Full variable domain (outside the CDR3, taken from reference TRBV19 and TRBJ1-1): DGGITQSPKYLFRKEGQNVTLSCEQNLNHDAMYWYRQDPGQGLRLIYYSQIVNDFQKGDIAEGYSVSREKKESFPLTVTSAQKNPTAFYLCASNTPESGAEAFFGQGTRLTVV.

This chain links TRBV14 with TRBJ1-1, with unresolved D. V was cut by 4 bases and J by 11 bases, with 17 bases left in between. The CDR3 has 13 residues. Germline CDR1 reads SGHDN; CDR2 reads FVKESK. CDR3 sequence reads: CASSLVSVGRAFF. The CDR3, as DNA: TGTGCCAGCAGCCTCGTTTCCGTCGGGAGGGCTTTCTTT.

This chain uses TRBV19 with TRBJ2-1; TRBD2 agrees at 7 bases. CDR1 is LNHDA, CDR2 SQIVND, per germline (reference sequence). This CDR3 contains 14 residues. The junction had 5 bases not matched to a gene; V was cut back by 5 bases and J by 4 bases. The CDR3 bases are TGTGCCAGTAGTCTCGGCGGGGGTTACAATGAGCAGTTCTTC. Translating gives CASSLGGGYNEQFF.

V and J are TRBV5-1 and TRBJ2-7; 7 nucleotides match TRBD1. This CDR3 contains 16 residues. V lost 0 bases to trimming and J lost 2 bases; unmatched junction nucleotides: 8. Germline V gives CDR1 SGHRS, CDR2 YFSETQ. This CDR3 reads CASSLGGDSFTYEQYF. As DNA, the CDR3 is TGCGCCAGCAGCTTGGGTGGGGACAGCTTCACCTACGAGCAGTACTTC.

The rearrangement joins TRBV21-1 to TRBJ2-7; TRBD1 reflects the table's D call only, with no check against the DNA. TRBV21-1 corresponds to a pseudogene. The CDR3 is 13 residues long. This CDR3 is CASSRDRVYEQYF. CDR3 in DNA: TGTGCCAGCAGTCGGGACAGGGTGTACGAGCAGTACTTC.

The CDR3 sequence: CASSAGQASTEAFF. The CDR3, as DNA: TGCGCCAGCAGCGCCGGACAGGCGAGCACTGAAGCTTTCTTT. The chain carries TRBV5-1 and TRBJ1-1; 7 nucleotides match TRBD1. This CDR3 comprises 14 residues. Trimming removed 4 bases from V and 4 bases from J; junction bases left unmatched: 7. Per germline, CDR1 SGHRS and CDR2 YFSETQ.

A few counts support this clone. The CDR3 DNA reads as TGCAGCGCGCAGACAGGGAATGGAGATACGCAGTATTTT. As protein: CSAQTGNGDTQYF. The chain uses TRBV29-1 and TRBJ2-3; 7 bases match TRBD1. Germline V gives CDR1 SQVTM, CDR2 ANQGSEA. Germline trimming cut 7 bases from V and 5 bases from J; bases unmatched to any gene: 9. The CDR3 runs to 13 residues.

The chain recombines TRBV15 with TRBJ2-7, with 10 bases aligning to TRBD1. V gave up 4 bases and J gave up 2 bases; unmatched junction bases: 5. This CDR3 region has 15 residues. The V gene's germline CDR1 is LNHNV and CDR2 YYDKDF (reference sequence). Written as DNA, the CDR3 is TGTGCCACCAGCACCGGCGGGACAGGGGCCTACGAGCAGTACTTC. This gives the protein CATSTGGTGAYEQYF.

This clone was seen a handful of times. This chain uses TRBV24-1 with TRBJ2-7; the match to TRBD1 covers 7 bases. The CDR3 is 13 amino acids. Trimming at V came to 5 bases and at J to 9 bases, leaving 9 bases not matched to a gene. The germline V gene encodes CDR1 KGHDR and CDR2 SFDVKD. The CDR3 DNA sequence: TGTGCCACCAGTGTTCCGGGACAGCTTCGGCAGTACTTC. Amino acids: CATSVPGQLRQYF.

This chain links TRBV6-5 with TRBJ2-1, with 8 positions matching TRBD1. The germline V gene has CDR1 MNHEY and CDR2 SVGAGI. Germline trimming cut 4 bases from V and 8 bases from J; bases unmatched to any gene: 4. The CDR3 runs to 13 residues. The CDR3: CASSSDRGYEQFF. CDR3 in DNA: TGTGCCAGCAGTTCCGACAGGGGCTATGAGCAGTTCTTC.

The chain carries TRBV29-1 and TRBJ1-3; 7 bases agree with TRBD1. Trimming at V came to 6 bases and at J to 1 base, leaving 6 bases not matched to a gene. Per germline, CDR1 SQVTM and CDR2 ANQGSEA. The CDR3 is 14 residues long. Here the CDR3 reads CSVALGQSGNTIYF. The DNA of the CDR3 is TGCAGCGTAGCCTTGGGACAGTCTGGAAACACCATATATTTT.

The CDR3 DNA sequence: TGTGCCAGCAGGAGCCGGACAGCCGCTGAAGCTTTCTTT. Its translation is CASRSRTAAEAFF. V and J are TRBV6-5 and TRBJ1-1; perhaps TRBD1 as D (6 bases). Germline assignment: CDR1 MNHEY and CDR2 SVGAGI. V was trimmed by 6 bases and J by 6 bases, leaving 14 bases between them. The CDR3 has 13 amino acids.

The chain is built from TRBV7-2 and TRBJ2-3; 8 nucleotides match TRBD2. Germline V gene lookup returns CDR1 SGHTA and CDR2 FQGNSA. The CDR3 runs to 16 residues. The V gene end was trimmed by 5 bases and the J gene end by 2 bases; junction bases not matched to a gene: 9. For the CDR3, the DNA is TGTGCCAGCAGCCCGTCTGCGGGGGGAATCACAGATACGCAGTATTTT. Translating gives CASSPSAGGITDTQYF.

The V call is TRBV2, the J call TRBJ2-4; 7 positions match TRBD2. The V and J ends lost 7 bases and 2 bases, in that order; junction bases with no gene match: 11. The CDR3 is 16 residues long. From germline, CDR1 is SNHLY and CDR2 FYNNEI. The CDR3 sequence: CASKSLGLDPKNIQYF. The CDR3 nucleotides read TGTGCCAGCAAATCGTTAGGACTAGACCCCAAAAACATTCAGTACTTC.

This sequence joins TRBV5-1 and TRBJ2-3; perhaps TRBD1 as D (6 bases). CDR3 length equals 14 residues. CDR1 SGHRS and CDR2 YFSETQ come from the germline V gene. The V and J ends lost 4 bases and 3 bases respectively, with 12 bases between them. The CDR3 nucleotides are TGCGCCAGCAGCCCGGAGGACAGTACAGATACGCAGTATTTT. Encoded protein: CASSPEDSTDTQYF.

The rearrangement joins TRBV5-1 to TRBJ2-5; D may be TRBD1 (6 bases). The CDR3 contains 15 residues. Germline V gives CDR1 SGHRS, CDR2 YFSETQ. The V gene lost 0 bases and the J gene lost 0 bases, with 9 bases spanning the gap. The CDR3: CASSLGQANQETQYF. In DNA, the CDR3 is TGCGCCAGCAGCTTGGGACAGGCCAACCAAGAGACCCAGTACTTC.

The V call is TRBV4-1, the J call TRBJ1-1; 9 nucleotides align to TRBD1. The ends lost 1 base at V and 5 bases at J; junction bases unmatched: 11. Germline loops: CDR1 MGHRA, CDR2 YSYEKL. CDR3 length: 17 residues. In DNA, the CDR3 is TGCGCCAGCAGCCAAGGGACAGGGGTGGTAAGTTTAACTGAAGCTTTCTTT. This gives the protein CASSQGTGVVSLTEAFF.